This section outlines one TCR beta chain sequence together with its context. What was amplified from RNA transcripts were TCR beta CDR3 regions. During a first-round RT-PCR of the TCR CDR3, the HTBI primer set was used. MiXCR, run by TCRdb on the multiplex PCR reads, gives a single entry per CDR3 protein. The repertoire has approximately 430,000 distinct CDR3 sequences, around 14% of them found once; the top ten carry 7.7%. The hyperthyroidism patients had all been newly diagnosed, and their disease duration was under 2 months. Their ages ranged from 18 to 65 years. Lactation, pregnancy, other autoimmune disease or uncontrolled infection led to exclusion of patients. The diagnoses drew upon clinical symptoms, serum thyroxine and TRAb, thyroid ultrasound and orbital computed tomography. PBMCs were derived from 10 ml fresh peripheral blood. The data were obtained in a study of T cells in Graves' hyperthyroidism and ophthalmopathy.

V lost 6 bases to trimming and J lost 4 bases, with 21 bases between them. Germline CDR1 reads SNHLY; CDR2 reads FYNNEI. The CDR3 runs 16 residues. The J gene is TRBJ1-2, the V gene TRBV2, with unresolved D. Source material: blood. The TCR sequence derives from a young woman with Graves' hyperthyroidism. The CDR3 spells CASSLMASESVYGYTF. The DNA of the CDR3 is TGTGCCAGCAGCCTCATGGCGTCAGAGTCTGTCTATGGCTACACCTTC.